Below, 25 T cell receptor beta chains from the same sample are listed, as sequenced in a study of response to subunit inactivated influenza vaccine. TCRdb redid the calling of the RT-PCR reads with MiXCR, one entry per CDR3 protein. The data show roughly 500,000 distinct CDR3 sequences, with 15% to 20% seen just once and less than 4% held by the top ten. The sample in question was CD4+ T cells sorted from PBMCs, obtained less than 30 months after vaccination. The origin of the receptors is a man aged 50-75 years who received an inactivated influenza vaccine.

This clonotype was counted only a few times. The chain carries TRBV28 and TRBJ1-4; D is undetermined. CDR1 and CDR2 (germline): MDHEN, SYDVKM. The CDR3 is 16 amino acids. Trimming shortened V by 6 bases and J by 0 bases, and 14 bases separated the two germline ends. The CDR3 protein is CASSPWRVATNEKLFF. CDR3 in DNA: TGTGCCAGCAGCCCCTGGAGGGTTGCAACTAATGAAAAACTGTTTTTT.

The V gene is TRBV11-2, the J gene TRBJ2-3, with no clear D. Gene TRBJ1-5 matches the end of the DNA better, so the J call may be wrong. The CDR3 has 15 residues. Germline V gene sequence: CDR1 SGHAT, CDR2 FQNNGV. CDR3 amino acids: CASSPVAGVGDTQHF. CDR3 DNA sequence: TGTGCCAGCAGCCCGGTAGCGGGAGTCGGAGATACGCAGCATTTT.

This clonotype has just a few counts. V usage is TRBV5-1 and J usage is TRBJ1-1; 7 bases agree with TRBD1. V gave up 4 bases and J gave up 5 bases; unmatched junction bases: 11. CDR3 length equals 15 residues. The germline gives CDR1 SGHRS, CDR2 YFSETQ. CDR3 sequence: CASSVNRQGRTEAFF. DNA for the CDR3: TGCGCCAGCAGCGTAAACAGACAGGGTAGAACTGAAGCTTTCTTT.

V usage is TRBV7-2 and J usage is TRBJ2-1; D is unclear. The V end was cut by 3 bases, the J end by 0 bases, with 12 bases between. The germline V gene has CDR1 SGHTA and CDR2 FQGNSA. The CDR3 totals 16 residues. In nucleotides, the CDR3 is TGTGCCAGCAGCTTTTTAGCCCAGAGCTCCTACAATGAGCAGTTCTTC. Residues: CASSFLAQSSYNEQFF.

A few counts support this clonotype. The chain has TRBV7-3 and TRBJ2-1, with 12 bases identical to TRBD2. CDR3 length: 15 amino acids. Trimming at V came to 4 bases and at J to 4 bases, leaving 2 bases not matched to a gene. Germline V lookup: CDR1 SGHTA, CDR2 FQGTGA. The CDR3, as DNA: TGTGCCAGCAGCTCGACTAGCGGGAGTTACAATGAGCAGTTCTTC. It is translated as CASSSTSGSYNEQFF.

This clonotype was recorded at least ten times. The CDR3 nucleotides are TGTGCCAGCAGCTTAACCCCCAAGCGGGGGGGCGCAGATACGCAGTATTTT. Amino acid sequence: CASSLTPKRGGADTQYF. The chain carries TRBV7-3 and TRBJ2-3; the match to TRBD2 covers 10 bases. This CDR3 has 17 amino acids. The V and J ends lost 0 bases and 4 bases, in that order; junction bases with no gene match: 7. Germline assignment: CDR1 SGHTA and CDR2 FQGTGA.

The genes are TRBV6-2 or TRBV6-3 and TRBJ1-1; D is perhaps TRBD1 (6 bases). The CDR3 contains 15 residues. Trimming removed 4 bases at V and 1 base at J, with 13 bases between. In germline, CDR1 is MNHEY, CDR2 SVGEGT. CDR3 sequence: CASSSGGHKNTEAFF. The DNA for the CDR3 is TGTGCCAGCAGTTCTGGGGGACACAAGAACACTGAAGCTTTCTTT.

The chain employs TRBV7-9 and TRBJ2-1; a weak D match, TRBD2 (5 bases). This CDR3 contains 12 residues. CDR1 and CDR2 (germline): SEHNR, FQNEAQ (reference sequence). V dropped 7 bases and J dropped 7 bases, with 11 bases sitting between them. The CDR3 sequence is CASTLDLNEQFF. The CDR3 DNA reads as TGTGCCAGCACCCTGGACTTGAATGAGCAGTTCTTC.

This clonotype was recorded a few times. For the CDR3, the DNA is TGTGCCAGCAGTCTAGCGGGAGCTCCCTACGAGCAGTACTTC. It encodes CASSLAGAPYEQYF. V gene TRBV9 combines with J gene TRBJ2-7; 10 positions match TRBD2. This CDR3 is built from 14 residues. J gave up 2 bases and V 5 bases, and 4 bases lay outside the gene matches. Germline CDR1 is SGDLS and CDR2 is YYNGEE.

V usage is TRBV29-1 and J usage is TRBJ2-3; tentatively, D is TRBD1 or TRBD2 (5 bases each). Per the germline V gene, CDR1 is SQVTM and CDR2 is ANQGSEA. The V end was cut by 7 bases, the J end by 1 base, with 9 bases between. The CDR3 is 12 residues long. DNA for the CDR3: TGCAGCGGACGGGACGGCACAGATACGCAGTATTTT. Amino acid sequence: CSGRDGTDTQYF.

This clonotype occurred a few times. The chain has TRBV12-3 or TRBV12-4 and TRBJ2-5; D ambiguous. This CDR3 region has 16 residues. Trimming took 5 bases from V and 1 from J, leaving 17 bases between them. CDR3 nucleotides: TGTGCCAGCAGTCCTAATTCGGGCAGACTCCAAGAGACCCAGTACTTC. It translates to CASSPNSGRLQETQYF.

The J gene is TRBJ2-3, the V gene TRBV7-2; D unclear. The ends were cut back, 4 bases at V and 6 bases at J, with 8 bases in the middle. The CDR3 runs to 12 residues. Germline loops: CDR1 SGHTA, CDR2 FQGNSA. The CDR3 DNA reads as TGTGCCAGCAGCTCGCGATTGGATACGCAGTATTTT. It codes for CASSSRLDTQYF.

This clonotype was seen a handful of times. The chain combines TRBV5-1 with TRBJ1-2, with a weak D call TRBD1 (5 bases). V dropped 4 bases and J dropped 1 base, with 8 bases sitting between them. The CDR3 has 13 residues. Germline loops: CDR1 SGHRS, CDR2 YFSETQ. As DNA, the CDR3 is TGCGCCAGCAGCGTGGGACGTAACTATGGCTACACCTTC. Its translation is CASSVGRNYGYTF.

V and J are TRBV3-1 and TRBJ1-4; D gene uncertain. The V gene lost 1 base and the J gene lost 5 bases, with 11 bases spanning the gap. CDR1 LGHDT and CDR2 YNNKEL come from the germline V gene (reference sequence). The CDR3 contains 15 residues. CDR3 region: CASSQAQITNEKLFF. DNA for the CDR3: TGTGCCAGCAGCCAAGCACAGATAACCAATGAAAAACTGTTTTTT.

Only a few counts were recorded for this clonotype. The genes are TRBV6-2 or TRBV6-3 and TRBJ2-3, with D possibly being TRBD2 (5 bases). Trimming took 0 bases from V and 10 from J, leaving 11 bases between them. This CDR3 spans 13 amino acids. Germline CDR1 reads MNHEY; CDR2 reads SVGEGT. As DNA, the CDR3 is TGTGCCAGCAGTTACTCGAGGGATATGGCGCAGTATTTT. As protein: CASSYSRDMAQYF.

This rearrangement joins TRBV29-1 to TRBJ1-2, with D possibly matching TRBD1 (5 bases). Germline CDR1 is SQVTM and CDR2 is ANQGSEA. Trimming left V 6 bases short and J 4 bases short, with 18 bases between. The CDR3 has 14 amino acids. CDR3 loop: CSVRASGQGYGYTF. DNA for the CDR3: TGCAGCGTCCGAGCGTCGGGCCAGGGCTATGGCTACACCTTC.

In its sample, this clonotype was seen a few times. V and J are TRBV12-3 or TRBV12-4 and TRBJ2-2; TRBD1 matches at 8 bases. The junction had 2 bases not matched to a gene; V was cut back by 6 bases and J by 5 bases. The CDR3 is 13 amino acids. The CDR3 bases are TGTGCCAGCAGGCGGACAGGGACCGGGGAGCTGTTTTTT. It translates to CASRRTGTGELFF.

This clonotype appeared many times. This chain connects TRBV18 to TRBJ2-1; tentatively, D is TRBD1 (6 bases). The V end lost 6 bases, the J end lost 3 bases, and 12 bases lay between the germline ends. The CDR3 is made up of 14 amino acids. CDR1 is KGHSH, CDR2 LQKENI, per germline. The CDR3 region is CASSPDRYYNEQFF. For the CDR3, the DNA is TGTGCCAGCTCGCCGGACAGATACTACAATGAGCAGTTCTTC. The full variable domain, with the rest looked up from reference TRBV18 and TRBJ2-1, is NAGVMQNPRHLVRRRGQEARLRCSPMKGHSHVYWYRQLPEEGLKFMVYLQKENIIDESGMPKERFSAEFPKEGPSILRIQQVVRGDSAAYFCASSPDRYYNEQFFGPGTRLTVL.

The V and J genes are TRBV7-2 and TRBJ2-2; no clear D. Trimming removed 4 bases at V and 6 bases at J, with 12 bases between. Germline V lookup: CDR1 SGHTA, CDR2 FQGNSA. The CDR3 is 14 residues long. The CDR3: CASSSQRGPGELFF. The CDR3 region has the DNA TGTGCCAGCAGCTCCCAGCGCGGCCCCGGGGAGCTGTTTTTT. The full variable domain, its missing parts supplied by reference TRBV7-2 and TRBJ2-2, is GAGVSQSPSNKVTEKGKDVELRCDPISGHTALYWYRQSLGQGLEFLIYFQGNSAPDKSGLPSDRFSAERTGGSVSTLTIQRTQQEDSAVYLCASSSQRGPGELFFGEGSRLTVL.

On this clonotype itself: One end of the junction fails to match germline, which may point to a read error. The chain is built from TRBV11-2 and TRBJ2-1; D perhaps matches TRBD2 (6 bases). Germline V lookup: CDR1 SGHAT, CDR2 FQNNGV. The CDR3 length is 12 residues. CDR3 in amino acids: CASSLGGTSPYF. The CDR3 DNA is TGTGCCAGCAGCTTAGGGGGGACTTCGCCCTACTTC. Using reference TRBV11-2 and TRBJ2-1 for the parts outside the CDR3, the full variable domain is EAGVAQSPRYKIIEKRQSVAFWCNPISGHATLYWYQQILGQGPKLLIQFQNNGVVDDSQLPKDRFSAERLKGVDSTLKIQPAKLEDSAVYLCASSLGGTSPYFGPGTRLTVL.

This clonotype was found many times. The chain uses TRBV6-1 and TRBJ2-1; 13 nucleotides align to TRBD2. The CDR3 is 17 residues long. The junction had 7 bases not matched to a gene; V was cut back by 1 base and J by 7 bases. Germline loops: CDR1 MNHNS, CDR2 SASEGT. The CDR3 coding sequence is TGTGCCAGCAGTGAAGTACTAGCGGGAGGGGACGGAAATGAGCAGTTCTTC. Protein product: CASSEVLAGGDGNEQFF.

This rearrangement joins TRBV4-3 to TRBJ2-3; D unclear. The CDR3 covers 13 residues. The germline V gene has CDR1 LGHNA and CDR2 YSLEER. V lost 0 bases, J lost 4 bases, and 5 bases lay in between. Here the CDR3 reads CASSQDNADTQYF. CDR3 in DNA: TGCGCCAGCAGCCAAGATAACGCAGATACGCAGTATTTT.

This clonotype showed up just a few times. The rearrangement joins TRBV20-1 to TRBJ2-7; TRBD2 is a possible D gene (6 bases). Germline loops: CDR1 DFQATT, CDR2 SNEGSKA (reference sequence). The CDR3 has 13 residues. V was trimmed by 6 bases and J by 2 bases, leaving 14 bases between them. The chain's CDR3 is CSALAGLPYEQYF. The DNA of the CDR3 is TGCAGTGCCCTCGCAGGACTACCCTACGAGCAGTACTTC.

This clonotype was found a few times. V is TRBV20-1 and J is TRBJ2-1, with D perhaps matching TRBD2 (6 bases). This CDR3 has 15 amino acids. V was shortened by 0 bases and J by 5 bases, with 14 bases between the two germline ends. Germline V gene sequence: CDR1 DFQATT, CDR2 SNEGSKA (reference sequence). CDR3 bases: TGCAGTGCTAGAGATCTTGCTAGCGCCAACAATGAGCAGTTCTTC. It translates to CSARDLASANNEQFF.

This clonotype was observed many times. V and J are TRBV29-1 and TRBJ1-4; D is perhaps TRBD1 (5 bases). V shed 4 bases and J shed 6 bases, with 12 bases lying between them. Germline V gives CDR1 SQVTM, CDR2 ANQGSEA. The CDR3 covers 13 residues. This CDR3 is CSVGGAPDEKLFF. In DNA form, the CDR3 reads TGCAGCGTTGGAGGGGCACCGGATGAAAAACTGTTTTTT.